A single sample is the source of the 16 T cell receptor beta chains below, sequenced in a study of blood T cell repertoires in COVID-19. Sequenced by immunoSEQ multiplex PCR; TCRdb stores in-frame clones only, minus some. The sample has 250,000 to 300,000 clones, about 86% seen once; the top ten hold less than 4%. Sequencing was done on a sample of peripheral blood. The receptors here all came from a man younger than 35 with active or convalescent COVID-19.

This chain joins TRBV10-3 and TRBJ2-6; weak D call: TRBD1 (6 bases). CDR1 is ENHRY, CDR2 SYGVKD, per germline. Between the trimmed V and J ends, which lost 6 bases and 0 bases, there was a span of 15 bases. The CDR3 extends over 17 amino acids. CDR3 nucleotide sequence: TGTGCCATCAGACTACAGGGCAATTCCTCTGGGGCCAACGTCCTGACTTTC. It yields the protein CAIRLQGNSSGANVLTF.

The V gene is TRBV27, the J gene TRBJ2-2, with TRBD2 identical over 12 bases. Germline V gene sequence: CDR1 MNHEY, CDR2 SMNVEV (reference sequence). The V segment lost 6 bases and the J segment 6 bases; nucleotides outside the gene matches: 11. This CDR3 comprises 17 residues. CDR3 protein: CASSPSSGGVRSGELFF. For the CDR3, the DNA is TGTGCCAGCAGCCCTTCTAGCGGGGGGGTTCGGTCCGGGGAGCTGTTTTTT.

In its sample, this clone was seen once. The chain is built from TRBV6-5 and TRBJ2-3; 8 positions agree with TRBD2. V shed 2 bases, J shed 2 bases, and the junction held 3 bases outside the gene matches. This CDR3 spans 15 amino acids. CDR1 and CDR2 (germline): MNHEY, SVGAGI. The CDR3 region has the DNA TGTGCCAGCAGTTACACACTAGCGGTCACAGATACGCAGTATTTT. It encodes CASSYTLAVTDTQYF.

The CDR3 loop reads CASIGQGYEAGELFF. The CDR3 nucleotides are TGTGCCAGTATCGGACAGGGCTACGAGGCCGGGGAGCTGTTTTTT. The rearrangement links TRBV19 to TRBJ2-2, with TRBD1 identical over 8 bases. V trimming: 7 bases; J trimming: 6 bases; junction bases outside the gene matches: 10. The CDR3 is 15 residues long. Germline lookup yields CDR1 LNHDA and CDR2 SQIVND (reference sequence).

The chain has TRBV12-5 and TRBJ2-2; 8 positions match TRBD2. CDR1 LGHNT and CDR2 FRNRAP come from the germline V gene. The length of the CDR3 is 19 residues. The trim removed 2 bases at V and 1 base at J, leaving 12 bases unmatched. The CDR3 DNA is TGTGCTAGTGGTTTGCGGGGGGGCAGGGCCCCCGTGAACACCGGGGAGCTGTTTTTT. Its protein product is CASGLRGGRAPVNTGELFF.

The chain joins TRBV27 to TRBJ2-3, with D possibly TRBD1 on 6 matching bases. Germline values: CDR1 MNHEY, CDR2 SMNVEV (reference sequence). This CDR3 contains 18 residues. V gave up 5 bases and J gave up 1 base, with 22 bases separating them. CDR3 in amino acids: CASSALTPTGIGTDTQYF. In DNA, the CDR3 is TGTGCCAGCAGTGCCCTGACACCTACAGGGATTGGCACAGATACGCAGTATTTT.

This clone appeared a few times. The J gene is TRBJ2-5, the V gene TRBV19; 9 bases fit TRBD1. CDR1 is LNHDA and CDR2 is SQIVND in the germline V gene (reference sequence). Trimming cost V 8 bases and J 2 bases; bases outside gene matches: 6. This CDR3 is 14 amino acids long. The CDR3 nucleotides are TGTGCCAGTGTGCCGGGACAGGGTCAAGAGACCCAGTACTTC. Its protein is CASVPGQGQETQYF.

The chain combines TRBV24-1 with TRBJ2-2; TRBD2 matches at 12 bases. V was clipped by 4 bases and J by 7 bases; unmatched bases: 9. Germline CDR1 KGHDR, CDR2 SFDVKD. CDR3 length: 17 amino acids. CDR3 sequence: CATSDASGRAKSGELFF. CDR3 in DNA: TGTGCCACCAGTGACGCTAGCGGGAGGGCCAAGAGCGGGGAGCTGTTTTTT.

This chain links TRBV5-1 with TRBJ1-1; 7 nucleotides align to TRBD1. Germline V lookup: CDR1 SGHRS, CDR2 YFSETQ. The CDR3 is 17 amino acids. After removal of 0 bases from V and 6 bases from J, the junction contained 14 bases not matched to a gene. CDR3 sequence: CASSLDRGRATTPEAFF. The CDR3, as DNA: TGCGCCAGCAGCTTGGACAGGGGTCGGGCGACTACACCTGAAGCTTTCTTT.

This clone was counted only a few times. The same CDR3 is also encoded by other DNA sequences in this sample. V gene TRBV7-3 combines with J gene TRBJ2-1; 8 nucleotides agree with TRBD1. Germline trimming cut 5 bases from V and 0 bases from J; bases unmatched to any gene: 3. The germline V gene has CDR1 SGHTA and CDR2 FQGTGA. The CDR3 has 15 residues. CDR3 nucleotide sequence: TGTGCCAGCAGCCTAGGACAGGGCTCCTACAATGAGCAGTTCTTC. Amino acid sequence: CASSLGQGSYNEQFF.

The V and J genes are TRBV6-2 or TRBV6-3 and TRBJ1-2; TRBD1 is a possible D gene (6 bases). The CDR3 length is 15 residues. V lost 0 bases to trimming and J lost 3 bases, with 11 bases between them. Germline V CDR1 and CDR2: MNHEY, SVGEGT. CDR3 nucleotide sequence: TGTGCCAGCAGTTACTCGAGCGGGGGCGACTATGGCTACACCTTC. Translation: CASSYSSGGDYGYTF.

With respect to this clone: One junction end disagrees with the germline gene, perhaps due to a read error. The V and J genes are TRBV6-5 and TRBJ2-1; a possible D gene is TRBD1 (5 bases). Germline V CDR1 and CDR2: MNHEY, SVGAGI. This CDR3 is 14 amino acids long. The CDR3 here is CASSWAGYYSEQFF. The CDR3 region has the DNA TGTGCCAGCAGTTGGGCAGGGTACTACAGTGAGCAGTTCTTC.

This clone was recorded only once. This chain connects TRBV7-3 to TRBJ2-3; perhaps TRBD1 as D (6 bases). The germline V gene has CDR1 SGHTA and CDR2 FQGTGA. The V gene lost 9 bases and the J gene lost 4 bases, with 14 bases spanning the gap. The CDR3 extends over 13 amino acids. CDR3 in DNA: TGTGCCAGTCGTGGGGGCGGCGCAGATACGCAGTATTTT. Translated, it gives CASRGGGADTQYF.

DNA of the CDR3: TGTGCCAGCAGCGACTACAATCAGCCCCAGCATTTT. Protein: CASSDYNQPQHF. The rearrangement links TRBV11-2 to TRBJ1-5; no reliable D call. Per germline, CDR1 SGHAT and CDR2 FQNNGV. With 5 bases removed from V and 3 bases from J, the gap between germline ends came to 5 bases. This CDR3 has 12 amino acids.

The chain links TRBV7-9 to TRBJ2-3; 7 bases map to TRBD1. With V trimmed by 6 bases and J by 2 bases, 8 bases remained unmatched. Germline CDR1 SEHNR, CDR2 FQNEAQ (reference sequence). The CDR3 extends over 15 amino acids. CDR3 DNA sequence: TGTGCCAGCAGTTATACCGACAGGGACACAGATACGCAGTATTTT. Its translation is CASSYTDRDTDTQYF.

The rearrangement links TRBV4-3 to TRBJ2-2; TRBD1 aligns across 10 bases. Germline loops: CDR1 LGHNA, CDR2 YSLEER. The length of the CDR3 is 15 residues. V was pared by 1 base and J by 4 bases, with 0 bases of the junction left unmatched. The CDR3 DNA reads as TGCGCCAGCAGCCAAGGGACAGGGGGCACCGGGGAGCTGTTTTTT. Residues: CASSQGTGGTGELFF.